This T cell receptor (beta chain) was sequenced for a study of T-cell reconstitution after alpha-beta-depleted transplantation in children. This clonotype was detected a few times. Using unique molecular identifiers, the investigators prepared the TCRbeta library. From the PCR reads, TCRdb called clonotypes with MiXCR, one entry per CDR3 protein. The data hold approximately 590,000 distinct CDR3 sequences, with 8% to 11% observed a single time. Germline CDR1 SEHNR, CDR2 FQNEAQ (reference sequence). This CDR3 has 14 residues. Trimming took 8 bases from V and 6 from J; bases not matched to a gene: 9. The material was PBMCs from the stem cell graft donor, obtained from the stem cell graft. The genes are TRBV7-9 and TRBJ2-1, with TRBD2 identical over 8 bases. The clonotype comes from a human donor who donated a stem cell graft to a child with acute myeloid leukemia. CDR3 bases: TGTGCCAGCGGGCCGGGACTAGGGAGCAATGAGCAGTTCTTC. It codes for CASGPGLGSNEQFF.